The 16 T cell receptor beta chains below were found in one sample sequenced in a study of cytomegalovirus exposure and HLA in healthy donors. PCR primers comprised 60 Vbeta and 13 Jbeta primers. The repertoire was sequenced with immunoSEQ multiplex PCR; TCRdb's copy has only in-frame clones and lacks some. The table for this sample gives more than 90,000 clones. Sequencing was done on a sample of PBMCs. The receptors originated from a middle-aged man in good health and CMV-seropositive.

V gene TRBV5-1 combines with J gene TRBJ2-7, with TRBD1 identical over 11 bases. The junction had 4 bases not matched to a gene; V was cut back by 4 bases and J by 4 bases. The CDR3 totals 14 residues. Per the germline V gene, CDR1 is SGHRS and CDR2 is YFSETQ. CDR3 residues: CASSRGTGGYEQYF. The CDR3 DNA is TGCGCCAGCAGCAGAGGGACAGGGGGGTACGAGCAGTACTTC.

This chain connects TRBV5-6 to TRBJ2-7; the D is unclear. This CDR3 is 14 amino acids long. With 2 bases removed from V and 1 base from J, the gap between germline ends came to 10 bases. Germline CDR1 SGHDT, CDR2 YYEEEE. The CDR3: CASSFERRSYEQYF. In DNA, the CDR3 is TGTGCCAGCAGCTTCGAGAGGCGGTCCTACGAGCAGTACTTC.

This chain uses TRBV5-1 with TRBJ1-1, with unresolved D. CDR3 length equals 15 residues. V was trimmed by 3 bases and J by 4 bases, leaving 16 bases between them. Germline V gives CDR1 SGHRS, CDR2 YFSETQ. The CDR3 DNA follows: TGCGCCAGCAGCTCGCGGGTAGGGCCTGTCACTGAAGCTTTCTTT. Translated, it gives CASSSRVGPVTEAFF.

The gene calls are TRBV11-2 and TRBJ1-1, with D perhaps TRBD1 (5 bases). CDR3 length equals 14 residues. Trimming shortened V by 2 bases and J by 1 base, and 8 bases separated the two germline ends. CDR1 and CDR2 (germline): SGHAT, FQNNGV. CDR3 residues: CASSLIQGNTEAFF. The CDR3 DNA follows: TGTGCCAGCAGCTTAATTCAGGGGAACACTGAAGCTTTCTTT. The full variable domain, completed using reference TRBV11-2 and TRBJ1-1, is EAGVAQSPRYKIIEKRQSVAFWCNPISGHATLYWYQQILGQGPKLLIQFQNNGVVDDSQLPKDRFSAERLKGVDSTLKIQPAKLEDSAVYLCASSLIQGNTEAFFGQGTRLTVV.

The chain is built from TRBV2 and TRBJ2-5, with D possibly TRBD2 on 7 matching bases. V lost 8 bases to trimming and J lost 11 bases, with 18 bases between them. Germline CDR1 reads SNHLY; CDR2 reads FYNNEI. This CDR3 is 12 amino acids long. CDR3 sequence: CASPGGGGEQYF. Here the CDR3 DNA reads TGTGCCAGCCCCGGTGGAGGGGGGGAGCAGTACTTC.

Written as DNA, the CDR3 is TGTGCCAGCAGCCCAACTAACGACAGATTCAATCAGCCCCAGCATTTT. It codes for CASSPTNDRFNQPQHF. The V call is TRBV16, the J call TRBJ1-5; a weak D match, TRBD1 (5 bases). Germline values: CDR1 KGHSY, CDR2 FQNENV. CDR3 length equals 16 residues. V was clipped by 4 bases and J by 3 bases, with 16 bases between them. Looking up the rest from reference TRBV16 and TRBJ1-5 gives the full variable domain: GEEVAQTPKHLVRGEGQKAKLYCAPIKGHSYVFWYQQVLKNEFKFLISFQNENVFDETGMPKERFSAKCLPNSPCSLEIQATKLEDSAVYFCASSPTNDRFNQPQHFGDGTRLSIL.

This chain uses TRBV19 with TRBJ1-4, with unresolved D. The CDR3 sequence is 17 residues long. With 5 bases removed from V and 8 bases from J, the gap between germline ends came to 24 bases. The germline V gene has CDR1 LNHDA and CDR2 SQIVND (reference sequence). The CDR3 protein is CASSLYQAGTLGEKLFF. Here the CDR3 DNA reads TGTGCCAGTAGTCTGTATCAGGCGGGCACGCTAGGGGAAAAACTGTTTTTT.

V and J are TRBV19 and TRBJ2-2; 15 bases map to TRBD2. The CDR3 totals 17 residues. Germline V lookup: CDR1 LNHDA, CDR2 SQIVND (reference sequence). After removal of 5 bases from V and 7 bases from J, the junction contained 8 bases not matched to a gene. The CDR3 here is CASSLRTSGRAFGELFF. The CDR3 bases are TGTGCCAGTAGTCTCCGGACTAGCGGGAGGGCCTTCGGGGAGCTGTTTTTT.

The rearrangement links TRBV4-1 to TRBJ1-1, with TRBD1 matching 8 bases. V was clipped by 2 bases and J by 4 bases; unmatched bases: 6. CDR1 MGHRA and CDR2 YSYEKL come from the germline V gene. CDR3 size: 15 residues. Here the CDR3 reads CASSQKTGGATEAFF. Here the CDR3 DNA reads TGCGCCAGCAGCCAAAAAACAGGGGGGGCCACTGAAGCTTTCTTT.

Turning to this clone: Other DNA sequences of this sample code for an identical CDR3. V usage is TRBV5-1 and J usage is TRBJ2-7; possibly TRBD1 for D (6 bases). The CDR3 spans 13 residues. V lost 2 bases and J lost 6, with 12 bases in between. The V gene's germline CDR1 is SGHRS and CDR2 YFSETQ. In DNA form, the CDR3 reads TGCGCCAGCAGCTTCTCAGGGGTTTCCGAGCAGTACTTC. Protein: CASSFSGVSEQYF.

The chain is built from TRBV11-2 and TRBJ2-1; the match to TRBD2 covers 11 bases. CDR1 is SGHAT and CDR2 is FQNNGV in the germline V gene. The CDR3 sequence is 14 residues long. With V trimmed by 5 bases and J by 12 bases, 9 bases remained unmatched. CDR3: CASSTGLAAWAQFF. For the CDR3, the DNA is TGTGCCAGCAGCACGGGACTAGCGGCATGGGCGCAGTTCTTC.

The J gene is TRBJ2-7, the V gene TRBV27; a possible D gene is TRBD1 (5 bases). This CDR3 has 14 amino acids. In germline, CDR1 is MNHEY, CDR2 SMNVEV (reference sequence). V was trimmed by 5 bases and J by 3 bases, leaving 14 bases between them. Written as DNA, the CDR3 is TGTGCCAGCAGTCCGACAGCCGATCGCTACGAGCAGTACTTC. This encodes CASSPTADRYEQYF.

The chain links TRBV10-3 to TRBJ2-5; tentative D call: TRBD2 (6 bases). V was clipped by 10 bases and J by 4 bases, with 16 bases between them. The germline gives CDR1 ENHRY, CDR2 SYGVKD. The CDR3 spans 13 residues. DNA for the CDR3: TGTGCCACCCGAGGTATGGGAGGAGAGACCCAGTACTTC. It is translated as CATRGMGGETQYF.

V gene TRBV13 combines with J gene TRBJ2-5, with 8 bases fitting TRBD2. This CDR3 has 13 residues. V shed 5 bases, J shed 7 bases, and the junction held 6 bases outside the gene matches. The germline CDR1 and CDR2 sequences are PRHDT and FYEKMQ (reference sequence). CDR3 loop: CASSPGRGGTQYF. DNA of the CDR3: TGTGCCAGCAGCCCCGGACGGGGGGGGACCCAGTACTTC.

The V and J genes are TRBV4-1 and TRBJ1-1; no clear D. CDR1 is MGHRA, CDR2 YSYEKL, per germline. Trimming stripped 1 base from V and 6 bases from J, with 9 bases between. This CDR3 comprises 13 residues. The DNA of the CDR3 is TGCGCCAGCAGCCAAGTGGCTTTGGCTGAAGCTTTCTTT. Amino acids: CASSQVALAEAFF.

CDR3 residues: CASTFGWSSYEQYF. In DNA, the CDR3 is TGTGCCAGCACTTTTGGGTGGAGCTCCTACGAGCAGTACTTC. The chain couples TRBV2 to TRBJ2-7, with D unclear. Germline lookup yields CDR1 SNHLY and CDR2 FYNNEI. V was pared by 7 bases and J by 0 bases, with 13 bases between. CDR3 length: 14 residues.